This TCR beta chain derives from a study of early T cells in non-severe SARS-CoV-2 infection. Study overall: Bulk RNA isolated from unsorted whole blood underwent sequencing; chains were not paired. Study outcomes and limitations: Matches to VDJdb favored anti-spike CD8 responses and missed private and CD4 specificities.

As regards this clonotype: Its antigen is not known.

The V end was cut by 2 bases, the J end by 4 bases, with 9 bases between. There are 13 residues in the CDR3. Germline values: CDR1 GTSNPN, CDR2 SVGIG (reference sequence). Individually, cDNA molecules had unique molecular identifiers attached to them. One entry per CDR3 protein results from TCRdb running MiXCR on the 5' RACE reads. Of under 85,000 distinct CDR3 sequences listed, approximately 15% are singletons. The chain carries TRBV30 and TRBJ1-5; weak D call: TRBD1 (5 bases). The specimen comprised whole blood, sampled at baseline. The clonotype originates from an adult who was a healthcare worker with PCR-confirmed SARS-CoV-2 infection or an uninfected control (not recorded which). This CDR3 is CAWSRQKNQPQHF. The CDR3 region has the DNA TGTGCCTGGAGTCGACAGAAAAATCAGCCCCAGCATTTT.